The 18 T cell receptor beta chains below were found in one sample sequenced in a study of blood T cells in healthy people across ages. Together with a sample-barcoded 5' primer, a J-beta primer mix was included in a second PCR lasting roughly 6 to 12 cycles. TCRdb re-called the 5' RACE reads through MiXCR, storing one row per CDR3 protein. Found here are around 1,500,000 distinct CDR3 sequences, 25% to 30% of them singletons; the top ten hold 7.7%. Sequences were obtained from blood. These receptors all come from a woman under 40 in good health.

This clonotype was detected many times. The gene calls are TRBV19 and TRBJ2-7; D call uncertain. Germline CDR1 is LNHDA and CDR2 is SQIVND (reference sequence). V lost 9 bases and J 2 bases, leaving 17 bases between the germline ends. The CDR3 totals 14 residues. Written as DNA, the CDR3 is TGTGCCAGCAGCTTAGGTGGCCCAGCCTACGAGCAGTACTTC. It specifies CASSLGGPAYEQYF. The full variable domain, its missing parts supplied by reference TRBV19 and TRBJ2-7, is DGGITQSPKYLFRKEGQNVTLSCEQNLNHDAMYWYRQDPGQGLRLIYYSQIVNDFQKGDIAEGYSVSREKKESFPLTVTSAQKNPTAFYLCASSLGGPAYEQYFGPGTRLTVT.

This clonotype was detected many times. The chain employs TRBV24-1 and TRBJ1-2; D ambiguous. This CDR3 has 14 residues. The V gene lost 3 bases and the J gene lost 4 bases, with 11 bases spanning the gap. CDR1 KGHDR and CDR2 SFDVKD come from the germline V gene. The CDR3 DNA follows: TGTGCCACCAGTGATGGTTTAATGGGCTATGGCTACACCTTC. This sequence encodes CATSDGLMGYGYTF.

This chain links TRBV18 with TRBJ2-7; D is unclear. The CDR3 runs to 15 residues. Per germline, CDR1 KGHSH and CDR2 LQKENI. V shed 6 bases and J shed 1 base, with 16 bases lying between them. This CDR3 is CASSPSTDLSYEQYF. CDR3 nucleotides: TGTGCCAGCTCCCCCAGCACAGATCTTTCCTACGAGCAGTACTTC.

This clonotype was detected a few times. The chain recombines TRBV5-1 with TRBJ2-1; D might be TRBD2 (5 bases). Per the germline V gene, CDR1 is SGHRS and CDR2 is YFSETQ. The CDR3 contains 14 residues. With 4 bases removed from V and 6 bases from J, the gap between germline ends came to 14 bases. The CDR3 is CASSATSIGNEQFF. The CDR3 coding sequence is TGCGCCAGCAGCGCAACTAGTATTGGCAATGAGCAGTTCTTC.

This clonotype showed up just a few times. The chain couples TRBV7-2 to TRBJ2-5; D call uncertain. Germline V lookup: CDR1 SGHTA, CDR2 FQGNSA. CDR3 size: 13 residues. V was shortened by 1 base and J by 7 bases, with 10 bases between the two germline ends. The chain's CDR3 is CASSLEEDGTQYF. CDR3 DNA: TGTGCCAGCAGCTTAGAGGAAGACGGGACCCAGTACTTC.

This clonotype was observed a few times. The chain joins TRBV6-5 to TRBJ2-3; 9 bases line up with TRBD1. Germline assignment: CDR1 MNHEY and CDR2 SVGAGI. J was trimmed by 5 bases and V by 5 bases; bases with no gene match: 5. The CDR3 length is 14 residues. The CDR3 DNA reads as TGTGCCAGCAGTCAGGGACAGGGAGTAGATACGCAGTATTTT. Translation gives CASSQGQGVDTQYF.

This clonotype was detected ten times or more. J is TRBJ1-4 and V is TRBV5-1; D gene unclear. V was shortened by 7 bases and J by 0 bases, with 13 bases between the two germline ends. Germline CDR1 is SGHRS and CDR2 is YFSETQ. This CDR3 is built from 15 residues. CDR3 nucleotide sequence: TGCGCCAGCCAATCATCCGCCGCAACTAATGAAAAACTGTTTTTT. Translation: CASQSSAATNEKLFF.

This chain connects TRBV11-2 to TRBJ1-1; no clear D. This CDR3 has 15 residues. Deletions cut 7 bases from V and 5 bases from J, with 20 bases between. The V gene's germline CDR1 is SGHAT and CDR2 FQNNGV. The DNA of the CDR3 is TGTGCCAGCACCGCACCCGGAAGTGTGGCAACTGAAGCTTTCTTT. Translating gives CASTAPGSVATEAFF.

This chain joins TRBV20-1 and TRBJ2-1, with TRBD2 matching 11 bases. The CDR3 is 15 residues long. Germline-derived CDR1 and CDR2 are DFQATT and SNEGSKA (reference sequence). Trimming took 2 bases from V and 6 from J; bases not matched to a gene: 6. The CDR3 DNA reads TGCAGTGCTAGACCCGGGACTAGCGGATGCAATGAGCAGTTCTTC. This gives the protein CSARPGTSGCNEQFF.

This clonotype was seen just once. The chain has TRBV24-1 and TRBJ2-2; perhaps TRBD2 as D (5 bases). This CDR3 contains 13 residues. Germline lookup yields CDR1 KGHDR and CDR2 SFDVKD. Trimming removed 3 bases from V and 10 bases from J, with 11 bases in between. The DNA of the CDR3 is TGTGCCACCAGTGATCCGGGGATTTCGGAGCTGTTTTTT. Encoded protein: CATSDPGISELFF.

The sample holds many counts of this clonotype. The J gene is TRBJ2-5, the V gene TRBV7-2; 14 bases fit TRBD2. V dropped 8 bases and J dropped 2; count of bases not matched to a gene: 7. This CDR3 contains 16 residues. Germline CDR1 is SGHTA and CDR2 is FQGNSA. The CDR3 reads CASRTSGGLSQETQYF. The CDR3 DNA reads TGTGCCAGCCGGACTAGCGGGGGGCTATCGCAAGAGACCCAGTACTTC.

This clonotype came up many times. The chain joins TRBV5-1 to TRBJ2-4, with a tentative D call TRBD1 (7 bases). Germline values: CDR1 SGHRS, CDR2 YFSETQ. The CDR3 totals 14 residues. V was shortened by 2 bases and J by 10 bases, with 16 bases between the two germline ends. The CDR3 sequence is CASSFDRAGRIQYF. Here the CDR3 DNA reads TGCGCCAGCAGCTTTGACAGGGCGGGACGTATTCAGTACTTC.

This CDR3 reads CASSPTSVGRQETQYF. CDR3 nucleotides: TGTGCCAGCAGTCCCACTAGCGTGGGCCGCCAAGAGACCCAGTACTTC. V and J are TRBV6-6 and TRBJ2-5, with 7 bases lining up with TRBD2. The CDR3 has 16 residues. Germline CDR1 reads MNHNY; CDR2 reads SVGAGI (reference sequence). V lost 5 bases to trimming and J lost 1 base; unmatched junction nucleotides: 10.

The J gene is TRBJ1-5, the V gene TRBV18, with a weak D call TRBD1 (6 bases). V was cut by 5 bases and J by 0 bases, with 11 bases left in between. The germline V gene encodes CDR1 KGHSH and CDR2 LQKENI. CDR3 length equals 15 residues. The CDR3 region is CASSDNRDSNQPQHF. CDR3 sequence (DNA): TGTGCCAGCTCAGACAACAGGGATAGCAATCAGCCCCAGCATTTT. Together with reference TRBV18 and TRBJ1-5, the CDR3 gives the full variable domain: NAGVMQNPRHLVRRRGQEARLRCSPMKGHSHVYWYRQLPEEGLKFMVYLQKENIIDESGMPKERFSAEFPKEGPSILRIQQVVRGDSAAYFCASSDNRDSNQPQHFGDGTRLSIL.

Notes on this clonotype: The CDR3 does not end in the conserved phenylalanine or tryptophan, so this is likely a read error. The gene calls are TRBV6-1 and TRBJ2-4, with TRBD1 matching over 9 bases. The J call may be incorrect, as the DNA end agrees better with TRBJ2-7. CDR3 length: 16 amino acids. Germline V CDR1 and CDR2: MNHNS, SASEGT. CDR3 region: CASVKDRTGETYEQYS. DNA for the CDR3: TGTGCCAGCGTGAAGGATAGGACAGGGGAGACCTACGAGCAGTACTCC.

In this sample, this clonotype turned up a few times. The J gene is TRBJ2-3, the V gene TRBV7-2, with 8 bases identical to TRBD1. Germline CDR1 SGHTA, CDR2 FQGNSA. Trimming removed 7 bases from V and 3 bases from J; junction bases left unmatched: 12. The CDR3 totals 16 residues. In DNA, the CDR3 is TGTGCCAGCATCGACGGGCCAGGGGGCAGAACAGATACGCAGTATTTT. The encoded protein is CASIDGPGGRTDTQYF. The variable domain in full, completed from reference TRBV7-2 and TRBJ2-3, reads GAGVSQSPSNKVTEKGKDVELRCDPISGHTALYWYRQSLGQGLEFLIYFQGNSAPDKSGLPSDRFSAERTGGSVSTLTIQRTQQEDSAVYLCASIDGPGGRTDTQYFGPGTRLTVL.

The V and J genes are TRBV20-1 and TRBJ1-2; tentative D call: TRBD1 (5 bases). In germline, CDR1 is DFQATT, CDR2 SNEGSKA (reference sequence). V was shortened by 6 bases and J by 6 bases, with 17 bases between the two germline ends. The CDR3 consists of 13 residues. CDR3 region: CSAAEGNVDGYTF. For the CDR3, the DNA is TGCAGTGCCGCAGAGGGGAACGTGGATGGCTACACCTTC.

The V and J genes are TRBV28 and TRBJ2-7, with 8 bases fitting TRBD2. Trimming removed 3 bases from V and 6 bases from J; junction bases left unmatched: 10. CDR1 is MDHEN and CDR2 is SYDVKM in the germline V gene. There are 15 residues in the CDR3. CDR3 protein: CASSFLRGGLGEQYF. The CDR3 DNA follows: TGTGCCAGCAGTTTTTTACGGGGGGGTCTCGGCGAGCAGTACTTC.